The table lists the clone carrying this T cell receptor beta chain with a few counts. Data came from immunoSEQ multiplex PCR; TCRdb stores just in-frame clones and leaves some out. Among about 100,000 clones, 75% to 85% were seen once, and the ten largest hold around 5.4%. These data come from a study of glioma-infiltrating T cells after dendritic cell vaccination. Trimming removed 0 bases from V and 5 bases from J; junction bases left unmatched: 3. This CDR3 is built from 15 residues. Germline V gives CDR1 SGHNT, CDR2 YYREEE (reference sequence). This sequence originates from a human donor with glioblastoma. This sequence joins TRBV5-4 and TRBJ2-7; 12 bases are a match to TRBD2. Sequenced here: blood, sampled before dendritic cell vaccination. The CDR3: CASSLGTSGTHEQYF. For the CDR3, the DNA is TGTGCCAGCAGCTTGGGGACTAGCGGGACCCACGAGCAGTACTTC.